Each of the 3 T cell receptor beta chains below was sequenced from the same sample in a study of blood T cells in healthy people across ages. The authors ran a second PCR of about 7 to 11 cycles using a sample-barcoded 5' primer and a J-beta primer mix. MiXCR, applied by TCRdb to the 5' RACE reads, yields one record per CDR3 protein. Found here are roughly 2 million distinct CDR3 sequences, roughly 52% of them singletons; the top ten hold approximately 2.1%. Input material: blood. The receptors originated from a woman between 40 and 55 years old in good health.

This clonotype was recorded a few times. The CDR3 DNA is TGTGCCACCAGCACCCGGGCCCAAGTAGGGGAGACCCAGTACTTC. The encoded protein is CATSTRAQVGETQYF. This rearrangement joins TRBV15 to TRBJ2-5; D not resolved. From germline, CDR1 is LNHNV and CDR2 YYDKDF (reference sequence). Trimming removed 4 bases at V and 5 bases at J, with 17 bases between. The CDR3 covers 15 residues. The whole variable domain, remainder taken from reference TRBV15 and TRBJ2-5, is DAMVIQNPRYQVTQFGKPVTLSCSQTLNHNVMYWYQQKSSQAPKLLFHYYDKDFNNEADTPDNFQSRRPNTSFCFLDIRSPGLGDTAMYLCATSTRAQVGETQYFGPGTRLLVL.

The chain carries TRBV5-6 and TRBJ2-3; TRBD2 aligns across 7 bases. Germline CDR1 reads SGHDT; CDR2 reads YYEEEE. The CDR3 contains 19 residues. Trimming removed 0 bases from V and 1 base from J; junction bases left unmatched: 14. The CDR3 coding sequence is TGTGCCAGCAGCTTGGAGGAAGCGGGACGTCGGTATGGCACAGATACGCAGTATTTT. Translated: CASSLEEAGRRYGTDTQYF.

This chain links TRBV6-5 with TRBJ2-1; 12 nucleotides align to TRBD2. This CDR3 region has 15 residues. The germline CDR1 and CDR2 sequences are MNHEY and SVGAGI. After removal of 6 bases from V and 9 bases from J, the junction contained 9 bases not matched to a gene. The chain's CDR3 is CASSSRLAGASEQFF. CDR3 sequence (DNA): TGTGCCAGCAGCTCCCGACTAGCGGGGGCCAGTGAGCAGTTCTTC.